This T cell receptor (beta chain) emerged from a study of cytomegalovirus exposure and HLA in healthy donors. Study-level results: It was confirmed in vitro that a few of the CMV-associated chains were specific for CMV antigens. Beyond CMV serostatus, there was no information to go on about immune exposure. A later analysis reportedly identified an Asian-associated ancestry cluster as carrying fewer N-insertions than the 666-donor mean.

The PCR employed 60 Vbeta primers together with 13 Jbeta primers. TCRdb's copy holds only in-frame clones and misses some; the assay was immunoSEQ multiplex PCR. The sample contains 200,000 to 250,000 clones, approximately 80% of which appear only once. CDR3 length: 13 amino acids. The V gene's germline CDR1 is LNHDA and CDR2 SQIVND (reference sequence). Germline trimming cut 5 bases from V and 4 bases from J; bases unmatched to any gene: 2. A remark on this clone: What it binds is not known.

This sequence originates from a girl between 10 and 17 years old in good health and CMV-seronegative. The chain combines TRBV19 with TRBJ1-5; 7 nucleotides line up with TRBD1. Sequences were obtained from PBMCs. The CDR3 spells CASSGQENQPQHF. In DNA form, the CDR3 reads TGTGCCAGTAGTGGACAGGAAAATCAGCCCCAGCATTTT.